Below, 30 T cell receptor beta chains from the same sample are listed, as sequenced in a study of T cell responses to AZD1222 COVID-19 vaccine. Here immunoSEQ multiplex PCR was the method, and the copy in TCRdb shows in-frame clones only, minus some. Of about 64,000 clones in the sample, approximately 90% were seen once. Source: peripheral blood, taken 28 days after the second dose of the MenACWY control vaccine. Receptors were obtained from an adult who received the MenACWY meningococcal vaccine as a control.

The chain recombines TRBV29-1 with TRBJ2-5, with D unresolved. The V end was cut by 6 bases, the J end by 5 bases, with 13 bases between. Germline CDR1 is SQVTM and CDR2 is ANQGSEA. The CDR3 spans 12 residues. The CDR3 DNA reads TGCAGCGTCTATATCCTACCCGAGACCCAGTACTTC. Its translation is CSVYILPETQYF.

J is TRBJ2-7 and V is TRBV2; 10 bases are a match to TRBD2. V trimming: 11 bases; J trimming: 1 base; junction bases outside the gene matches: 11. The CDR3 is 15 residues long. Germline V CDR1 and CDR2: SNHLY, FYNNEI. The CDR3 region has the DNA TGTGCCTCTCACCAGAGGACTAGCGGTTCCTACGAGCAGTACTTC. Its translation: CASHQRTSGSYEQYF.

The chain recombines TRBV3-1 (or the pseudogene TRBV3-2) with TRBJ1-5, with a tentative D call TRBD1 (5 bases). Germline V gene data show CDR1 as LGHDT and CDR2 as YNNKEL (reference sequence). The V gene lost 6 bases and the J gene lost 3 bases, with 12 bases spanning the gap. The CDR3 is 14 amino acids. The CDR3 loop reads CASSRDLINQPQHF. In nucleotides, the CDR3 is TGTGCCAGCAGTCGGGACCTGATCAATCAGCCCCAGCATTTT.

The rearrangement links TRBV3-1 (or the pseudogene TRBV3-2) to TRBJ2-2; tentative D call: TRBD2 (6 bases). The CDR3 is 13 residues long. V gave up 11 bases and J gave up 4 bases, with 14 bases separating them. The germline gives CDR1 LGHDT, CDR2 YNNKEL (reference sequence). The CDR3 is CAARQGGTGELFF. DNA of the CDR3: TGTGCCGCACGGCAGGGAGGCACCGGGGAGCTGTTTTTT.

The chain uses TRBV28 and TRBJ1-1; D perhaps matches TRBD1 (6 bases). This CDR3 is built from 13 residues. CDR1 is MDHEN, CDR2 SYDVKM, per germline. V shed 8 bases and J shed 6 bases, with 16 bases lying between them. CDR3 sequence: CASRGQGRSEAFF. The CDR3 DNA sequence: TGTGCCAGCCGGGGGCAGGGTCGCTCTGAAGCTTTCTTT.

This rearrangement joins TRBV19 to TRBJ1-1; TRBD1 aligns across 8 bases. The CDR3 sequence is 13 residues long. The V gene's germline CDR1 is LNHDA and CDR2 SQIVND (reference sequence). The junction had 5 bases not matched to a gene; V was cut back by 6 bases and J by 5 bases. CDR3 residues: CASSTDRATEAFF. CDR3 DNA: TGTGCCAGTAGCACGGACAGGGCGACTGAAGCTTTCTTT.

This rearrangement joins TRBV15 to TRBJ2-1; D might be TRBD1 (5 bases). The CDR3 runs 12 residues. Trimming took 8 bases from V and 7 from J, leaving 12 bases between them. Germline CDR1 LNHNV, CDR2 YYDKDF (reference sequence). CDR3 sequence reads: CATQEKGNEQFF. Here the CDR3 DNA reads TGTGCCACCCAAGAGAAGGGGAATGAGCAGTTCTTC.

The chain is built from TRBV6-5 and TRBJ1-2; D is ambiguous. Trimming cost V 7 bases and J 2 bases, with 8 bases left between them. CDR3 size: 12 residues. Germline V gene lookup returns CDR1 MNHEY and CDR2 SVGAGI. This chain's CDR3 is CASMAGNYGYTF. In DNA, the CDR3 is TGTGCCAGCATGGCCGGCAACTATGGCTACACCTTC.

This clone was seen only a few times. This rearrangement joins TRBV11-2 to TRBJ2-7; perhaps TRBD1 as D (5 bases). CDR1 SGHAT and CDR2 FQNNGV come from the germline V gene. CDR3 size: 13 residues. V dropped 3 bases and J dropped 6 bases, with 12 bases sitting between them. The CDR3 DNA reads TGTGCCAGCAGCTTCACAGGTCGGATCGAGCAGTACTTC. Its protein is CASSFTGRIEQYF. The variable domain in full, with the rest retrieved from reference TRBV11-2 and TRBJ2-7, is EAGVAQSPRYKIIEKRQSVAFWCNPISGHATLYWYQQILGQGPKLLIQFQNNGVVDDSQLPKDRFSAERLKGVDSTLKIQPAKLEDSAVYLCASSFTGRIEQYFGPGTRLTVT.

The CDR3 nucleotides are TGTGCCAGCAGTTTACGACCCTACGAGCAGTACTTC. Translating gives CASSLRPYEQYF. V and J are TRBV12-3 or TRBV12-4 and TRBJ2-7; unclear D gene. The CDR3 length is 12 residues. V lost 2 bases to trimming and J lost 2 bases, with 4 bases between them.

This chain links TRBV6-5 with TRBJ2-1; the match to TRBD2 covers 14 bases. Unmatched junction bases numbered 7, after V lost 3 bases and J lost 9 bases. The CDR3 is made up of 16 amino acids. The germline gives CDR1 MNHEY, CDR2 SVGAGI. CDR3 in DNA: TGTGCCAGCAGTTATTTGGGACTAGCGGGAGTGGGTGAGCAGTTCTTC. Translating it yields CASSYLGLAGVGEQFF.

The CDR3 is CATSDSVTGELFF. The DNA of the CDR3 is TGTGCCACCAGTGATTCGGTCACCGGGGAGCTGTTTTTT. The chain carries TRBV24-1 and TRBJ2-2; D gene unclear. Germline V CDR1 and CDR2: KGHDR, SFDVKD. V was pared by 2 bases and J by 4 bases, with 4 bases between. The CDR3 loop spans 13 amino acids.

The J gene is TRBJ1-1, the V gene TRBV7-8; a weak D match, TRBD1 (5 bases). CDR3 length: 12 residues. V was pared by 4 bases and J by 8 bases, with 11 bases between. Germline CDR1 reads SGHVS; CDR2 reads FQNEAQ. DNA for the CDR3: TGTGCCAGCAGCTCCAGGGCGGGAGAAGCTTTCTTT. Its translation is CASSSRAGEAFF.

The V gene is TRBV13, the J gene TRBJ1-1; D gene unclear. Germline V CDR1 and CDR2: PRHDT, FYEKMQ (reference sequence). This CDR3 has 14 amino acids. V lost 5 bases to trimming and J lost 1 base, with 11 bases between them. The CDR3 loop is CASSTGLGNTEAFF. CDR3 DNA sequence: TGTGCCAGCAGCACCGGACTTGGGAACACTGAAGCTTTCTTT.

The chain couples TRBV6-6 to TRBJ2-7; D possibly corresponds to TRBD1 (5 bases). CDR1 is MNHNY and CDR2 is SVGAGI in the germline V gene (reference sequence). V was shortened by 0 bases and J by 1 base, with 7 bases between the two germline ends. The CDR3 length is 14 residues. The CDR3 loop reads CASSYSPGSYEQYF. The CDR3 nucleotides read TGTGCCAGCAGTTACTCCCCAGGGTCCTACGAGCAGTACTTC.

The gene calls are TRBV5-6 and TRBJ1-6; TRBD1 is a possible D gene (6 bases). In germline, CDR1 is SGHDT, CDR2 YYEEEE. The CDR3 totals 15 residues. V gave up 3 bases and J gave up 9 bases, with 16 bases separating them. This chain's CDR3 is CASSSLQGLGSPLHF. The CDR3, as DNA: TGTGCCAGCAGCTCACTACAGGGACTGGGTTCACCCCTCCACTTT.

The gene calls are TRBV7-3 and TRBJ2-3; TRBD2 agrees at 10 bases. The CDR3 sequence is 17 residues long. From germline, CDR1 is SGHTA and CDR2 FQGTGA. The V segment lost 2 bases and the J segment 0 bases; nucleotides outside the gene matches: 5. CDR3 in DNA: TGTGCCAGCAGCTTACCGGCTAGCGGGAGTAGCACAGATACGCAGTATTTT. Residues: CASSLPASGSSTDTQYF.

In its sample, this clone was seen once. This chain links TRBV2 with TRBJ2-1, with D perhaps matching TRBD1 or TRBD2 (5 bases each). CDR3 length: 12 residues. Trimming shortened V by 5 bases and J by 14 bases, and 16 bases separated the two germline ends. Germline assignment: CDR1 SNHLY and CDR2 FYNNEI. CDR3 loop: CASSRQTGGEFF. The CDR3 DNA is TGTGCCAGCAGTCGTCAGACTGGGGGAGAGTTCTTC.

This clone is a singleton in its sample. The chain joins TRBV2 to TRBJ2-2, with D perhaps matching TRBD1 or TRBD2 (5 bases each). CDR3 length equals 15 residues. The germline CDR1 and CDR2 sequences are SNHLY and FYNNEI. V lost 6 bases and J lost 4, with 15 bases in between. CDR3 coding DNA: TGTGCCAGCAGAACCGACGGGACCCCCACCGGGGAGCTGTTTTTT. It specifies CASRTDGTPTGELFF.

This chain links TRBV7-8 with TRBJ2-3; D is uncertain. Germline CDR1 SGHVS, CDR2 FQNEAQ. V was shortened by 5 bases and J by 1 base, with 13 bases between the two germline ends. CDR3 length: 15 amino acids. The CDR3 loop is CASSKGWAGTDTQYF. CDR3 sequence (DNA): TGTGCCAGCAGCAAAGGGTGGGCCGGCACAGATACGCAGTATTTT. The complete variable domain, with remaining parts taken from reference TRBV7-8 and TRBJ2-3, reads GAGVSQSPRYKVAKRGQDVALRCDPISGHVSLFWYQQALGQGPEFLTYFQNEAQLDKSGLPSDRFFAERPEGSVSTLKIQRTQQEDSAVYLCASSKGWAGTDTQYFGPGTRLTVL.

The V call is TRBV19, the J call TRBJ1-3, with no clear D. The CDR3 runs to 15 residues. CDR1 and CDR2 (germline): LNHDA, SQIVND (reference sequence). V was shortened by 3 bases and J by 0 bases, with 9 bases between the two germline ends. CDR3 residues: CASSIPRLSGNTIYF. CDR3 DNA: TGTGCCAGTAGTATCCCCAGGCTCTCTGGAAACACCATATATTTT.

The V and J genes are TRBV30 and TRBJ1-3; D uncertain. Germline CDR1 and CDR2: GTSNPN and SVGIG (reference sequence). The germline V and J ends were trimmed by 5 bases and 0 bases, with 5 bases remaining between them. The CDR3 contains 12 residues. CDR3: CAWESSGNTIYF. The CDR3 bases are TGTGCCTGGGAGTCCTCTGGAAACACCATATATTTT.

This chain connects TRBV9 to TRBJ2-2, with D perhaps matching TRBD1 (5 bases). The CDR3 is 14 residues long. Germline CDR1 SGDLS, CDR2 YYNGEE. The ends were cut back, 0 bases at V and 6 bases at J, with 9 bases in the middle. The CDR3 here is CASSVEGPAGELFF. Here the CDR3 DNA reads TGTGCCAGCAGCGTAGAGGGGCCGGCCGGGGAGCTGTTTTTT.

CDR3 amino acids: CASSTTYSTGHQRVTNSYNEQFF. CDR3 bases: TGTGCCAGCAGTACCACCTACTCGACAGGGCACCAGCGGGTCACCAACTCCTACAATGAGCAGTTCTTC. The V call is TRBV27, the J call TRBJ2-1; D possibly corresponds to TRBD1 (7 bases). CDR1 is MNHEY and CDR2 is SMNVEV in the germline V gene (reference sequence). V was trimmed by 5 bases and J by 0 bases, leaving 35 bases between them. This CDR3 is 23 amino acids long.

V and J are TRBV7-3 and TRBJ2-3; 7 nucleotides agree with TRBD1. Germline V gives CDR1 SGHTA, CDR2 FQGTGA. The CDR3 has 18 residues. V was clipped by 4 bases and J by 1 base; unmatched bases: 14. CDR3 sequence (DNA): TGTGCCAGCAGCTCCAGACAGGGCGGTTGGTATGGCACAGATACGCAGTATTTT. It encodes CASSSRQGGWYGTDTQYF.

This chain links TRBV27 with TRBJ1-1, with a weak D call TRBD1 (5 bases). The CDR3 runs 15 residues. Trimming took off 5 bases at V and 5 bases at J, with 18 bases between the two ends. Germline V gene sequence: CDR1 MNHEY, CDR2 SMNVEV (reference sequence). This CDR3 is CASSITGRGGTEAFF. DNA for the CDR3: TGTGCCAGCAGTATCACCGGCCGGGGGGGAACTGAAGCTTTCTTT.

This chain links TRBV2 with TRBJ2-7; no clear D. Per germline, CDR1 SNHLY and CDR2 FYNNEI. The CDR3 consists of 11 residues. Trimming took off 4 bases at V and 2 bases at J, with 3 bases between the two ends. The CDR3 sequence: CASSAAYEQYF. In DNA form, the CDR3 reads TGTGCCAGCAGTGCGGCCTACGAGCAGTACTTC.

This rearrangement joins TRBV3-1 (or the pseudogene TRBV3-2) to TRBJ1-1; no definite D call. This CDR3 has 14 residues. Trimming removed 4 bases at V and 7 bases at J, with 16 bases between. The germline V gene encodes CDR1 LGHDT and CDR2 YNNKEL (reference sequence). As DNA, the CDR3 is TGTGCCAGCAGCCCCGGTGGGCCCGACAATGAAGCTTTCTTT. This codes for CASSPGGPDNEAFF.

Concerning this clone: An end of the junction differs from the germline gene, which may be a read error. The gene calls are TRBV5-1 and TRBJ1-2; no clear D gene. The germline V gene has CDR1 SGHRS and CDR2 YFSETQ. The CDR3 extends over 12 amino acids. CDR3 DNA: TGCGCCAGCAGTTTGGACAACTATGGCTACACCTTC. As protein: CASSLDNYGYTF.

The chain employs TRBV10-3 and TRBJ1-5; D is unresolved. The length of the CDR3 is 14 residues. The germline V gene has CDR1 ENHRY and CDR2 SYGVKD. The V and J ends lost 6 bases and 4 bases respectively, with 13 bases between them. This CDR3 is CAISSGRSNQPQHF. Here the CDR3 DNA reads TGTGCCATCAGCTCCGGGCGGAGTAATCAGCCCCAGCATTTT.